The 27 T cell receptor beta chains presented below share a single source sample, sequenced in a study of cytomegalovirus exposure and HLA in healthy donors. PCR amplification relied on 60 Vbeta primers (plus 13 Jbeta primers). Method: immunoSEQ multiplex PCR; TCRdb's copy keeps in-frame clones and lacks some. The table includes about 90,000 clones, over 55% detected once. The sample consisted of PBMCs. These receptors were collected from a woman aged 50 to 60 in good health and CMV-seropositive.

The chain is built from TRBV19 and TRBJ1-5, with a weak D call TRBD1 (6 bases). The germline V and J ends were trimmed by 6 bases and 0 bases, with 12 bases remaining between them. CDR3 length: 15 amino acids. The V gene's germline CDR1 is LNHDA and CDR2 SQIVND (reference sequence). The CDR3 region is CASRMGALSNQPQHF. The DNA for the CDR3 is TGTGCCAGTAGAATGGGGGCACTTAGCAATCAGCCCCAGCATTTT.

This clone was picked up a small number of times. DNA of the CDR3: TGCAGCGTTGAAGTTGGACAGGGGGGCGAGCAGTACTTC. This encodes CSVEVGQGGEQYF. The V gene is TRBV29-1, the J gene TRBJ2-7, with 10 bases lining up with TRBD1. CDR3 length equals 13 residues. Germline CDR1 reads SQVTM; CDR2 reads ANQGSEA. V lost 1 base, J lost 6 bases, and 3 bases stayed unmatched.

This chain joins TRBV10-3 and TRBJ1-2, with TRBD1 as a possible D gene (6 bases). This CDR3 region has 15 residues. Per germline, CDR1 ENHRY and CDR2 SYGVKD. V dropped 4 bases and J dropped 4 bases, with 16 bases sitting between them. CDR3 nucleotide sequence: TGTGCCATCAGTGCTGGGGGCGGCATCTTCTATGGCTACACCTTC. Protein sequence: CAISAGGGIFYGYTF.

The chain is built from TRBV7-6 and TRBJ1-1; possibly TRBD1 for D (6 bases). The germline gives CDR1 SGHVS, CDR2 FNYEAQ. V lost 6 bases and J lost 1, with 9 bases in between. The length of the CDR3 is 13 residues. The CDR3 coding sequence is TGTGCCAGCAGTTCGACAGGGAACACTGAAGCTTTCTTT. Translated: CASSSTGNTEAFF. Combining the CDR3 with reference TRBV7-6 and TRBJ1-1 gives the whole variable domain GAGVSQSPRYKVTKRGQDVALRCDPISGHVSLYWYRQALGQGPEFLTYFNYEAQQDKSGLPNDRFSAERPEGSISTLTIQRTEQRDSAMYRCASSSTGNTEAFFGQGTRLTVV.

The chain joins TRBV10-2 to TRBJ1-3; perhaps TRBD1 as D (5 bases). The CDR3 extends over 14 amino acids. The V gene's germline CDR1 is WSHSY and CDR2 SAAADI. Trimming pared 5 bases from V and 0 bases from J, leaving 8 bases between. CDR3 nucleotides: TGCGCCAGCAGTCGGGGGGTCTCTGGAAACACCATATATTTT. Translation: CASSRGVSGNTIYF.

The V gene is TRBV5-6, the J gene TRBJ2-2, with 7 bases identical to TRBD2. Trimming at V came to 4 bases and at J to 6 bases, leaving 12 bases not matched to a gene. The V gene's germline CDR1 is SGHDT and CDR2 YYEEEE. The CDR3 is made up of 16 amino acids. The CDR3 DNA sequence: TGTGCCAGCAGCGGTTGGGGGGGGAGAAGCCCCGGGGAGCTGTTTTTT. This encodes CASSGWGGRSPGELFF.

The chain combines TRBV6-5 with TRBJ2-3, with 9 positions matching TRBD1. The junction had 3 bases not matched to a gene; V was cut back by 0 bases and J by 8 bases. Germline CDR1 MNHEY, CDR2 SVGAGI. The CDR3 spans 14 residues. CDR3 in amino acids: CASSYSDRGGTQYF. CDR3 in DNA: TGTGCCAGCAGTTACTCGGACAGGGGTGGTACGCAGTATTTT.

This chain uses TRBV10-2 with TRBJ2-7; 8 bases line up with TRBD2. CDR1 and CDR2 from the germline V gene are WSHSY and SAAADI. The CDR3 runs 15 residues. The ends lost 8 bases at V and 6 bases at J; junction bases unmatched: 15. The CDR3 nucleotides read TGCGCCAGCTCAACTTCCGGGACTAGTCGTTCCGAGCAGTACTTC. As protein: CASSTSGTSRSEQYF.

This chain joins TRBV7-2 and TRBJ2-7, with 10 bases lining up with TRBD2. The CDR3 totals 14 residues. The trim removed 3 bases at V and 1 base at J, leaving 0 bases unmatched. CDR1 is SGHTA and CDR2 is FQGNSA in the germline V gene. CDR3 sequence reads: CASSFSGGSYEQYF. CDR3 DNA: TGTGCCAGCAGCTTTAGCGGGGGGTCCTACGAGCAGTACTTC.

The gene calls are TRBV5-4 and TRBJ2-7; 9 positions match TRBD1. V trimming: 0 bases; J trimming: 6 bases; junction bases outside the gene matches: 7. Germline V lookup: CDR1 SGHNT, CDR2 YYREEE (reference sequence). The CDR3 has 15 residues. The CDR3 region has the DNA TGTGCCAGCAGCTTGGGGGGGGACAGGGTAACCGAGCAGTACTTC. Residues: CASSLGGDRVTEQYF.

The genes are TRBV10-3 and TRBJ2-4; D ambiguous. Germline V CDR1 and CDR2: ENHRY, SYGVKD. The CDR3 length is 13 residues. V lost 6 bases, J lost 7 bases, and 13 bases lay in between. CDR3 nucleotides: TGTGCCATCAGACCAGAGGAGTCCAACATTCAGTACTTC. Translated: CAIRPEESNIQYF.

The sample holds a few counts of this clone. The rearrangement joins TRBV7-9 to TRBJ2-7; 9 nucleotides agree with TRBD1. CDR3 size: 15 residues. J lost 2 bases, V lost 5 bases, and 7 bases had no gene match. Germline V gene data show CDR1 as SEHNR and CDR2 as FQNEAQ (reference sequence). This CDR3 reads CASSDRDRATYEQYF. In DNA, the CDR3 is TGTGCCAGCAGCGACCGGGACAGGGCGACCTACGAGCAGTACTTC.

A few counts support this clone. The chain recombines TRBV11-3 with TRBJ2-5; 11 positions match TRBD2. This CDR3 comprises 15 residues. The V gene end was trimmed by 11 bases and the J gene end by 0 bases; junction bases not matched to a gene: 8. CDR1 and CDR2 from the germline V gene are SGHNT and YENEEA. CDR3 DNA sequence: TGTGCCGGTAGACTAGCGGGGTTATACCAAGAGACCCAGTACTTC. Its translation is CAGRLAGLYQETQYF.

The chain carries TRBV6-5 and TRBJ1-1, with D possibly being TRBD1 (5 bases). Germline values: CDR1 MNHEY, CDR2 SVGAGI. This CDR3 is 15 amino acids long. Trimming cost V 4 bases and J 0 bases, with 12 bases left between them. The CDR3 sequence: CASSSPGGVNTEAFF. In DNA form, the CDR3 reads TGTGCCAGCAGTTCCCCCGGAGGGGTGAACACTGAAGCTTTCTTT.

This clone was counted a few times. The chain couples TRBV19 to TRBJ1-1; 7 nucleotides agree with TRBD1. The CDR3 consists of 13 residues. Trimming removed 5 bases from V and 7 bases from J; junction bases left unmatched: 7. Germline values: CDR1 LNHDA, CDR2 SQIVND (reference sequence). Here the CDR3 reads CASSPRDSSEAFF. The CDR3 nucleotides are TGTGCCAGTAGTCCCCGGGACAGCAGTGAAGCTTTCTTT.

This chain connects TRBV7-6 to TRBJ2-2; 10 nucleotides agree with TRBD2. This CDR3 region has 18 residues. Germline CDR1 reads SGHVS; CDR2 reads FNYEAQ. After removal of 1 base from V and 5 bases from J, the junction contained 10 bases not matched to a gene. The CDR3 sequence is CASSLVLAGPLPTGELFF. The CDR3 DNA reads TGTGCCAGCAGCTTAGTACTAGCGGGGCCCCTTCCTACCGGGGAGCTGTTTTTT.

The chain has TRBV6-5 and TRBJ1-5, with 10 bases aligning to TRBD1. The V segment lost 6 bases and the J segment 2 bases; nucleotides outside the gene matches: 4. The V gene's germline CDR1 is MNHEY and CDR2 SVGAGI. This CDR3 comprises 15 residues. The CDR3 sequence is CASRPGTGGNQPQHF. CDR3 nucleotides: TGTGCCAGCAGGCCGGGGACAGGGGGCAATCAGCCCCAGCATTTT.

This clone was detected a few times. The rearrangement links TRBV6-1 to TRBJ1-1; unclear D gene. Trimming took 2 bases from V and 1 from J, leaving 11 bases between them. The CDR3 sequence is 15 residues long. Germline CDR1 reads MNHNS; CDR2 reads SASEGT. CDR3 amino acids: CASSESVSWNTEAFF. The CDR3 region has the DNA TGTGCCAGCAGTGAATCCGTATCCTGGAACACTGAAGCTTTCTTT.

This clone appeared a single time. This chain links TRBV6-5 with TRBJ2-3; TRBD2 matches at 7 bases. The CDR3 has 14 residues. V lost 6 bases to trimming and J lost 2 bases; unmatched junction nucleotides: 5. The germline V gene encodes CDR1 MNHEY and CDR2 SVGAGI. The CDR3 region is CASRRGGFTDTQYF. CDR3 sequence (DNA): TGTGCCAGCAGGCGCGGGGGATTCACAGATACGCAGTATTTT.

The rearrangement uses TRBV5-8 and TRBJ1-1; D is perhaps TRBD1 (6 bases). The CDR3 has 17 amino acids. V lost 4 bases and J lost 1, with 20 bases in between. Per the germline V gene, CDR1 is SGHTS and CDR2 is YDEGEE. The CDR3 reads CASSQAGTHWGNTEAFF. The CDR3 DNA sequence: TGTGCCAGCAGCCAAGCCGGGACACACTGGGGGAACACTGAAGCTTTCTTT.

The chain is built from TRBV23-1 and TRBJ2-1, with D possibly matching TRBD1 (6 bases). TRBV23-1 is sorted into the ORF group, with uncertain function. Trimming took 5 bases from V and 0 from J, leaving 20 bases between them. The CDR3 is 18 amino acids. CDR3 region: CASSYREGTQFSYNEQFF. Here the CDR3 DNA reads TGCGCCAGCAGTTACAGGGAAGGGACCCAATTCTCCTACAATGAGCAGTTCTTC.

V gene TRBV7-6 combines with J gene TRBJ2-1, with D tentatively TRBD1 (5 bases). CDR1 is SGHVS, CDR2 FNYEAQ, per germline. This CDR3 is 16 amino acids long. V was pared by 2 bases and J by 2 bases, with 13 bases between. The DNA for the CDR3 is TGTGCCAGCAGCTTAAGGTCTGGGGCCCCCTACAATGAGCAGTTCTTC. Amino acid sequence: CASSLRSGAPYNEQFF.

V is TRBV19 and J is TRBJ1-1; D might be TRBD1 (5 bases). Looked up from germline, CDR1 is LNHDA and CDR2 is SQIVND (reference sequence). The CDR3 loop spans 13 amino acids. V was trimmed by 5 bases and J by 0 bases, leaving 7 bases between them. Written as DNA, the CDR3 is TGTGCCAGTAGTGCGGGACTGAACACTGAAGCTTTCTTT. Residues: CASSAGLNTEAFF.

The gene calls are TRBV19 and TRBJ1-5, with TRBD1 identical over 7 bases. The CDR3 is made up of 15 amino acids. Trimming removed 5 bases from V and 5 bases from J; junction bases left unmatched: 9. Germline V gene data show CDR1 as LNHDA and CDR2 as SQIVND (reference sequence). CDR3 DNA: TGTGCCAGTAGTGTCACGACAGGGCGGCATCAGCCCCAGCATTTT. This codes for CASSVTTGRHQPQHF.

The CDR3 here is CASSYSTRSSYEQYF. CDR3 sequence (DNA): TGTGCCAGCAGTTACTCAACCCGGAGCTCCTACGAGCAGTACTTC. The V gene is TRBV6-5, the J gene TRBJ2-7; D is unclear. This CDR3 contains 15 residues. Germline CDR1 is MNHEY and CDR2 is SVGAGI. V was shortened by 0 bases and J by 0 bases, with 9 bases between the two germline ends.

The rearrangement uses TRBV28 and TRBJ2-5; TRBD2 matches 10 bases. There are 17 residues in the CDR3. The junction had 11 bases not matched to a gene; V was cut back by 3 bases and J by 4 bases. The germline gives CDR1 MDHEN, CDR2 SYDVKM. This CDR3 reads CASSFGSGGADGETQYF. As DNA, the CDR3 is TGTGCCAGCAGTTTCGGGAGCGGGGGGGCCGATGGAGAGACCCAGTACTTC.

This clone was recorded a few times. This chain connects TRBV7-8 to TRBJ2-1; TRBD1 is a possible D gene (6 bases). The germline gives CDR1 SGHVS, CDR2 FQNEAQ. Between the trimmed V and J ends, which lost 2 bases and 4 bases, there was a span of 12 bases. This CDR3 is built from 15 residues. The CDR3, as DNA: TGTGCCAGCAGCTTATTACGACAGGAGTACAATGAGCAGTTCTTC. Translating gives CASSLLRQEYNEQFF.